The 11 T cell receptor beta chains below come from one sample, sequenced in a study of immune heterogeneity within non-small cell lung tumors. Samples each supplied about 600 ng of bulk tumor genomic DNA as template. Every primary tumor yielded several biopsies, spaced far apart, that were taken during surgery. Before undergoing curative surgery, patients had newly diagnosed non-small cell lung cancer that was untreated. TCR beta CDR3 was amplified by multiplex PCR, first round 10 cycles, 32 V and 13 J primers. TCRdb ran MiXCR on the multiplex PCR reads and lists one entry per CDR3 protein. The sample holds some 15,000 distinct CDR3 sequences, 30% to 35% seen once. Sequenced material: lung tumor tissue. The receptor set was obtained from a woman in her forties or fifties with non-small cell lung cancer.

This clonotype has at least ten counts. V and J are TRBV20-1 and TRBJ2-1, with D maybe TRBD1 (6 bases). Between the trimmed V and J ends, which lost 4 bases and 7 bases, there was a span of 11 bases. Per germline, CDR1 DFQATT and CDR2 SNEGSKA (reference sequence). The CDR3 runs to 12 residues. This CDR3 reads CSAIGQSNEQFF. The CDR3 nucleotides are TGCAGTGCTATAGGACAGTCGAATGAGCAGTTCTTC.

A note on this clonotype: A much larger clone differs by one base, so this may be a read error. The chain recombines TRBV20-1 with TRBJ2-1; the match to TRBD1 covers 7 bases. J lost 7 bases, V lost 5 bases, and 11 bases had no gene match. CDR1 is DFQATT, CDR2 SNEGSKA, per germline (reference sequence). This CDR3 spans 14 amino acids. The CDR3 nucleotides are TGCAGTGCTCGTCAGGGGGTGGGCATTAATGAGCAGTTCTTC. Amino acids: CSARQGVGINEQFF.

This clonotype was seen a few times. This chain links TRBV5-1 with TRBJ1-1; 7 nucleotides match TRBD1. Germline values: CDR1 SGHRS, CDR2 YFSETQ. With V trimmed by 2 bases and J by 1 base, 8 bases remained unmatched. The CDR3 contains 16 residues. This chain's CDR3 is CASSFTGATSNTEAFF. CDR3 DNA sequence: TGCGCCAGCAGCTTTACAGGGGCCACCTCGAACACTGAAGCTTTCTTT. Variable domain in full (rest from reference TRBV5-1 and TRBJ1-1): KAGVTQTPRYLIKTRGQQVTLSCSPISGHRSVSWYQQTPGQGLQFLFEYFSETQRNKGNFPGRFSGRQFSNSRSEMNVSTLELGDSALYLCASSFTGATSNTEAFFGQGTRLTVV.

The table lists this clonotype with many counts. The chain couples TRBV5-1 to TRBJ1-1; D gene uncertain. With 4 bases removed from V and 5 bases from J, the gap between germline ends came to 12 bases. Germline CDR1 is SGHRS and CDR2 is YFSETQ. The CDR3 has 13 residues. Here the CDR3 DNA reads TGCGCCAGCAGCCCCGGACGGATGACTGAAGCTTTCTTT. Amino acid sequence: CASSPGRMTEAFF.

This clonotype was counted between two and nine times. The rearrangement uses TRBV28 and TRBJ2-7; 11 bases are shared with TRBD2. Germline V lookup: CDR1 MDHEN, CDR2 SYDVKM. The CDR3 is 17 amino acids. V lost 5 bases and J lost 2; bases outside the gene matches: 11. This chain's CDR3 is CASSPLAGGPRAYEQYF. CDR3 DNA: TGTGCCAGCAGTCCCTTAGCGGGAGGGCCTAGAGCCTACGAGCAGTACTTC. The variable domain in full, with the rest retrieved from reference TRBV28 and TRBJ2-7, is DVKVTQSSRYLVKRTGEKVFLECVQDMDHENMFWYRQDPGLGLRLIYFSYDVKMKEKGDIPEGYSVSREKKERFSLILESASTNQTSMYLCASSPLAGGPRAYEQYFGPGTRLTVT.

The sample holds a few counts of this clonotype. The chain is built from TRBV5-6 and TRBJ1-1; D ambiguous. CDR1 is SGHDT and CDR2 is YYEEEE in the germline V gene. V was shortened by 0 bases and J by 8 bases, with 14 bases between the two germline ends. CDR3 length: 14 amino acids. The CDR3 nucleotides are TGTGCCAGCAGCTTGGCCAGGTGGGCTGCCGAAGCTTTCTTT. It is translated as CASSLARWAAEAFF.

This clonotype was found many times. The chain links TRBV15 to TRBJ2-3; D remains ambiguous. This CDR3 has 15 residues. Germline V gene sequence: CDR1 LNHNV, CDR2 YYDKDF (reference sequence). V was trimmed by 0 bases and J by 3 bases, leaving 10 bases between them. DNA of the CDR3: TGTGCCACCAGCAGAGACAAGTGGGATACAGATACGCAGTATTTT. Its translation: CATSRDKWDTDTQYF. Combining the CDR3 with reference TRBV15 and TRBJ2-3 gives the whole variable domain DAMVIQNPRYQVTQFGKPVTLSCSQTLNHNVMYWYQQKSSQAPKLLFHYYDKDFNNEADTPDNFQSRRPNTSFCFLDIRSPGLGDTAMYLCATSRDKWDTDTQYFGPGTRLTVL.

Many counts were recorded for this clonotype. The V call is TRBV19, the J call TRBJ2-2; D may be TRBD1 (6 bases). The V and J ends lost 8 bases and 8 bases respectively, with 18 bases between them. The CDR3 extends over 14 amino acids. CDR1 is LNHDA and CDR2 is SQIVND in the germline V gene (reference sequence). For the CDR3, the DNA is TGTGCCAGTGATGGGGGCCCCCGGTCTGGGGAGCTGTTTTTT. Translating gives CASDGGPRSGELFF.

This chain uses TRBV27 with TRBJ2-3; D is uncertain. CDR1 and CDR2 (germline): MNHEY, SMNVEV (reference sequence). This CDR3 is 13 amino acids long. The V end lost 6 bases, the J end lost 2 bases, and 9 bases lay between the germline ends. Here the CDR3 reads CASRRANTDTQYF. The CDR3 bases are TGTGCCAGCAGAAGGGCAAACACAGATACGCAGTATTTT.

This chain connects TRBV28 to TRBJ1-1; 7 bases agree with TRBD1. Germline loops: CDR1 MDHEN, CDR2 SYDVKM. The CDR3 length is 13 residues. Trimming at V came to 2 bases and at J to 4 bases, leaving 1 base not matched to a gene. CDR3 region: CASSLGQATEAFF. CDR3 DNA sequence: TGTGCCAGCAGTTTAGGACAGGCCACTGAAGCTTTCTTT.

This clonotype was counted between two and nine times. The chain links TRBV28 to TRBJ2-7, with 8 bases identical to TRBD2. From germline, CDR1 is MDHEN and CDR2 SYDVKM. The CDR3 covers 13 residues. The ends lost 11 bases at V and 3 bases at J; junction bases unmatched: 9. CDR3 region: CAGGGGSFYEQYF. The CDR3 bases are TGTGCCGGCGGCGGGGGGTCCTTCTACGAGCAGTACTTC.